These 11 T cell receptor beta chains came from one sample sequenced in a study of glioma-infiltrating T cells. Using RNA template, CDR3s of TCR alpha and beta were amplified with iRepertoire arm-PCR. Using its own MiXCR run on the multiplex PCR reads, TCRdb lists one record per CDR3 protein. This table holds about 400,000 distinct CDR3 sequences, about two fifths found once. Sequencing was performed on glioma tissue, nonneoplastic brain tissue, or PBMCs (not recorded which). The receptor set was obtained from a human donor with low-grade glioma or glioblastoma, undergoing nonglioma brain surgery, or in good health (not recorded which).

This chain links TRBV13 with TRBJ1-4; D is uncertain. CDR1 and CDR2 (germline): PRHDT, FYEKMQ (reference sequence). This CDR3 has 15 amino acids. The ends were cut back, 2 bases at V and 6 bases at J, with 13 bases in the middle. The CDR3 loop reads CASSLSPKAHEKLFF. The CDR3 DNA follows: TGTGCCAGCAGCTTATCGCCAAAGGCCCATGAAAAACTGTTTTTT.

The chain has TRBV10-3 and TRBJ2-3; 11 bases map to TRBD2. The germline gives CDR1 ENHRY, CDR2 SYGVKD. The CDR3 runs 15 residues. J gave up 1 base and V 4 bases, and 1 base lay outside the gene matches. CDR3 in DNA: TGTGCCATCAGTGCGGGACTAGCGGGCACAGATACGCAGTATTTT. This gives the protein CAISAGLAGTDTQYF.

The chain links TRBV20-1 to TRBJ2-5, with D hard to call. The V end lost 3 bases, the J end lost 3 bases, and 11 bases lay between the germline ends. The CDR3 extends over 13 amino acids. In germline, CDR1 is DFQATT, CDR2 SNEGSKA (reference sequence). The CDR3 nucleotides read TGCAGTGCTAGGGGTCCGTGGGAAGAGACCCAGTACTTC. It is translated as CSARGPWEETQYF.

This clonotype has at least ten counts. The V and J genes are TRBV6-2 or TRBV6-3 and TRBJ2-2, with no clear D. Germline CDR1 is MNHEY and CDR2 is SVGEGT. CDR3 length equals 14 residues. Trimming took off 3 bases at V and 3 bases at J, with 8 bases between the two ends. CDR3 residues: CASSYKEYTGELFF. The CDR3 DNA reads TGTGCCAGCAGTTATAAGGAGTACACCGGGGAGCTGTTTTTT.

The gene calls are TRBV28 and TRBJ1-4; 8 nucleotides match TRBD1. The CDR3 has 19 residues. With 7 bases clipped from V and 0 bases from J, the junction kept 16 bases outside the gene matches. From germline, CDR1 is MDHEN and CDR2 SYDVKM. This chain's CDR3 is CASNGLDRDVVATNEKLFF. The CDR3, as DNA: TGTGCCAGCAACGGATTGGACAGGGACGTGGTTGCAACTAATGAAAAACTGTTTTTT.

This clonotype was observed a single time. The chain couples TRBV4-1 to TRBJ2-7; TRBD1 might be the D (6 bases). Near its end, the DNA agrees better with TRBJ2-5, so the J call may be wrong. There are 15 residues in the CDR3. CDR1 and CDR2 (germline): MGHRA, YSYEKL. The CDR3 protein is CASSQEGYRAETQYF. The CDR3 coding sequence is TGCGCCAGCAGCCAAGAGGGCTACAGGGCTGAGACCCAGTACTTC.

On this clonotype itself: A much larger clone lies a single base off, so this may be a read error. Since no conserved phenylalanine or tryptophan closes the CDR3, a read error is the likely cause. The V gene is TRBV6-5, the J gene TRBJ2-1; no clear D gene. The CDR3 runs 14 residues. The ends were cut back, 2 bases at V and 7 bases at J, with 12 bases in the middle. Germline V gene data show CDR1 as MNHEY and CDR2 as SVGAGI. The CDR3, as DNA: TGTGCCAGCAGTTACCTTGTTAGTGATAATGAGCAGTTCTCC. It encodes CASSYLVSDNEQFS.

The chain carries TRBV3-1 and TRBJ2-7, with 8 bases lining up with TRBD2. The CDR3 has 17 residues. Germline CDR1 and CDR2: LGHDT and YNNKEL (reference sequence). The J segment lost 4 bases and the V segment lost 5 bases, leaving 16 bases of the junction unmatched. The CDR3 sequence is CASSASGLPTRGYEQYF. The DNA of the CDR3 is TGTGCCAGCAGCGCTAGCGGGCTCCCCACCCGGGGGTACGAGCAGTACTTC.

A single count supports this clonotype. This sequence joins TRBV25-1 and TRBJ2-3, with D possibly being TRBD1 (6 bases). The DNA end is more similar to TRBJ1-5, so the J call may be wrong. Germline V gene sequence: CDR1 MGHDK, CDR2 SYGVNS. CDR3 length: 14 residues. Here the CDR3 DNA reads TGTGCCAGCAGTGACCTCGGGAGGGGGGATACGCAGCATTTT. Residues: CASSDLGRGDTQHF.

This clonotype was observed a few times. Here the CDR3 DNA reads TGTGCCAGCTCCGATATAATAGACAGGGAGCAGTACTTC. It translates to CASSDIIDREQYF. The gene calls are TRBV18 and TRBJ2-7; a possible D gene is TRBD1 (6 bases). The CDR3 runs 13 residues. The germline V gene has CDR1 KGHSH and CDR2 LQKENI. V lost 6 bases and J lost 7, with 16 bases in between.

The V and J genes are TRBV28 and TRBJ2-5, with unresolved D. Trimming took off 6 bases at V and 5 bases at J, with 13 bases between the two ends. CDR1 and CDR2 (germline): MDHEN, SYDVKM. This CDR3 has 13 residues. The CDR3 nucleotides are TGTGCCAGCAGCCCAGACCTCGGGGAGACCCAGTACTTC. Translating it yields CASSPDLGETQYF. Full variable domain (outside the CDR3, taken from reference TRBV28 and TRBJ2-5): DVKVTQSSRYLVKRTGEKVFLECVQDMDHENMFWYRQDPGLGLRLIYFSYDVKMKEKGDIPEGYSVSREKKERFSLILESASTNQTSMYLCASSPDLGETQYFGPGTRLLVL.